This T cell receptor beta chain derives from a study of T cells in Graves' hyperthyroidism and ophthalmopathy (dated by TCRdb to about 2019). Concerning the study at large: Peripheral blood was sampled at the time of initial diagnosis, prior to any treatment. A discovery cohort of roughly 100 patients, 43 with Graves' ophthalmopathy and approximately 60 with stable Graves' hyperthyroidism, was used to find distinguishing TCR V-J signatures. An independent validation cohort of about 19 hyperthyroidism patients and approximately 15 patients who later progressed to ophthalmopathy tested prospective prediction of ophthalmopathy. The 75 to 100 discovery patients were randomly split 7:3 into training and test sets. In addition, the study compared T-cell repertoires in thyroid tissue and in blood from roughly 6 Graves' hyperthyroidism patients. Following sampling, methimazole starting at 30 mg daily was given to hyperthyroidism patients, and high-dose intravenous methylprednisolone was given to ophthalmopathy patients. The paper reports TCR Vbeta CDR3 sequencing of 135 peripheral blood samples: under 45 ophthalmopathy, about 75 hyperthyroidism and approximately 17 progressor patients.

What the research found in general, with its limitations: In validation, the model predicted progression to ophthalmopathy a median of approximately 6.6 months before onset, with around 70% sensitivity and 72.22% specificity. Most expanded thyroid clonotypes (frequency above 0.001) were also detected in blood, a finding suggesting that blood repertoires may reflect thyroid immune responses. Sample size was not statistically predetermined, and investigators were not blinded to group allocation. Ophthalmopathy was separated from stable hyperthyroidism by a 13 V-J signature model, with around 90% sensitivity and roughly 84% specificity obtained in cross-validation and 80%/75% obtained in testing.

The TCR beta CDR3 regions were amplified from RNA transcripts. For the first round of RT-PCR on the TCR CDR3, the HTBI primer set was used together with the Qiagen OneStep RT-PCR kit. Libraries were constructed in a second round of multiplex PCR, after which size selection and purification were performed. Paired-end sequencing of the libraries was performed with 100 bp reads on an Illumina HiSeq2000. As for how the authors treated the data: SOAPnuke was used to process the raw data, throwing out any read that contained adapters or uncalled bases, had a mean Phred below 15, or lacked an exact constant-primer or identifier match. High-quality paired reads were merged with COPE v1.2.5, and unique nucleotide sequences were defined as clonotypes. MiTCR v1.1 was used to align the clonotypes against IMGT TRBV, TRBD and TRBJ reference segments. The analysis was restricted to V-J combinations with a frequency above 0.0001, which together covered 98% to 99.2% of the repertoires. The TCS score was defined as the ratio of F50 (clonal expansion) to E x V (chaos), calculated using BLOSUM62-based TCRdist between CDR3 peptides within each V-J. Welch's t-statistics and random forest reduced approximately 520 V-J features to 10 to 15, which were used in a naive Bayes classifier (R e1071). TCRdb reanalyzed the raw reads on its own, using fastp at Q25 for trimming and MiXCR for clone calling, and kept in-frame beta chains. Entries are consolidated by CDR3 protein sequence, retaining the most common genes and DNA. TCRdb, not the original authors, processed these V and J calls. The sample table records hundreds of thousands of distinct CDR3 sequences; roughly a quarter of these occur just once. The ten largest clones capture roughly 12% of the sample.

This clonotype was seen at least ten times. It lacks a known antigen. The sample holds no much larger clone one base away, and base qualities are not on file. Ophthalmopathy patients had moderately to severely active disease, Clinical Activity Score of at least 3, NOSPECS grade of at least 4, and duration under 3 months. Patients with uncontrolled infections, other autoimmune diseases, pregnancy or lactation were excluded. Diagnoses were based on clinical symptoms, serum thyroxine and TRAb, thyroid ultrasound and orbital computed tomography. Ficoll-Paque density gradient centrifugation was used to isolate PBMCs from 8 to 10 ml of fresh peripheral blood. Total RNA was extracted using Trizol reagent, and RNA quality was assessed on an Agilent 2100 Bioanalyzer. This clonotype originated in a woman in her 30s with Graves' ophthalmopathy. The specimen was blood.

This receptor carries the CDR3 CASSHPPVRGFEQYF. At the DNA level, the sequence is TGTGCCAGCAGCCACCCCCCGGTCAGGGGGTTCGAGCAGTACTTC. The chain uses TRBV28 and TRBJ2-7; 7 bases in the junction line up with TRBD1. After removal of 6 bases from V and 6 bases from J, the junction retains 14 bases not matched to a gene. The CDR1 and CDR2 encoded by the germline V gene are MDHEN and SYDVKM. The CDR3 has 15 amino acids, counting the end cysteine and phenylalanine. This entry keeps only the CDR3 DNA: 45 bases, framed from base 1.